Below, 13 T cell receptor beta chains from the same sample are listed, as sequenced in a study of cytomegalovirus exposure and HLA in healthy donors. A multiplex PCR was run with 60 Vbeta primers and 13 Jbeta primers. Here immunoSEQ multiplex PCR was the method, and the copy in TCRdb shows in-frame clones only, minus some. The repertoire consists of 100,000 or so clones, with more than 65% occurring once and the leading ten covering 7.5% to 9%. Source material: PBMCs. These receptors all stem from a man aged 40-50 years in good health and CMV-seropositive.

The CDR3 DNA reads as TGTGCCAGCAGTTACTCGAGTGGAGGGGGCAATGGCTACACCTTC. This encodes CASSYSSGGGNGYTF. V usage is TRBV6-5 and J usage is TRBJ1-2; 7 nucleotides line up with TRBD1. Germline loops: CDR1 MNHEY, CDR2 SVGAGI. The CDR3 loop spans 15 amino acids. Losses at the gene ends were 0 bases for V and 6 bases for J; bases not matched to a gene: 7.

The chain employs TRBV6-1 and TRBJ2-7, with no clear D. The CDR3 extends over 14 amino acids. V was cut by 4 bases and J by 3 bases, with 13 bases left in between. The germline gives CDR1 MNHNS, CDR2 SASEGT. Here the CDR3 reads CASSATTISYEQYF. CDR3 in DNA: TGTGCCAGCAGTGCCACCACCATTAGCTACGAGCAGTACTTC.

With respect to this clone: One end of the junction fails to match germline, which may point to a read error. The CDR3 nucleotides read TGTGCTAGCAGCTCAGGCGACAATCAGCCCCAGCATTTT. It translates to CASSSGDNQPQHF. The chain carries TRBV7-7 and TRBJ1-5; D is undetermined. Germline loops: CDR1 SSHAT, CDR2 FNYEAQ (reference sequence). This CDR3 comprises 13 residues. The complete variable domain, with remaining parts taken from reference TRBV7-7 and TRBJ1-5, reads GAGVSQSPRYKVTKRGQDVTLRCDPISSHATLYWYQQALGQGPEFLTYFNYEAQPDKSGLPSDRFSAERPEGSISTLTIQRTEQRDSAMYRCASSSGDNQPQHFGDGTRLSIL.

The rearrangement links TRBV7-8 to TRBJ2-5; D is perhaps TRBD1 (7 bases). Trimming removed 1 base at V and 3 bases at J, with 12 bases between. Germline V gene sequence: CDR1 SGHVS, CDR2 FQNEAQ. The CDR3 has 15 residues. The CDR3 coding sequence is TGTGCCAGCAGCTTAGGACTAGACAGGGAAGAGACCCAGTACTTC. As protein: CASSLGLDREETQYF.

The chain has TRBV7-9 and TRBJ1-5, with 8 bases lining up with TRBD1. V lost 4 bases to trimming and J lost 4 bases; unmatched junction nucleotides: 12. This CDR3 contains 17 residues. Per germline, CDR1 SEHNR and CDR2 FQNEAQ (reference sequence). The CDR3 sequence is CASSSPPQGGQNQPQHF. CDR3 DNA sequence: TGTGCCAGCAGCTCGCCGCCACAGGGGGGGCAGAATCAGCCCCAGCATTTT.

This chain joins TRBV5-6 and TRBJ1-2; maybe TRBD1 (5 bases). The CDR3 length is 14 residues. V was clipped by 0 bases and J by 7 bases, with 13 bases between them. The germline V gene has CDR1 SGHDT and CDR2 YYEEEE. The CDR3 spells CASSLEGAFRGYTF. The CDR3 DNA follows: TGTGCCAGCAGCTTGGAAGGGGCATTTCGTGGCTACACCTTC.

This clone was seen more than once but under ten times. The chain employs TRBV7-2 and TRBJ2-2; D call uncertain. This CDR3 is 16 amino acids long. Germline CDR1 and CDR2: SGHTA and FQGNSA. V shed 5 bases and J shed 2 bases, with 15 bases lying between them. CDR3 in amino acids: CASSPDWIQNTGELFF. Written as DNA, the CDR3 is TGTGCCAGCAGCCCAGACTGGATTCAAAACACCGGGGAGCTGTTTTTT.

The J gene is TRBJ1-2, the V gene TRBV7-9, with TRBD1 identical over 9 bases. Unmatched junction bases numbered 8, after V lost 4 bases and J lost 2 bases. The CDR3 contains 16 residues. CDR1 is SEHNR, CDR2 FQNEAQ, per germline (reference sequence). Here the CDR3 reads CASSSDPGQGNYGYTF. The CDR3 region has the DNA TGTGCCAGCAGCTCCGACCCGGGACAGGGAAACTATGGCTACACCTTC.

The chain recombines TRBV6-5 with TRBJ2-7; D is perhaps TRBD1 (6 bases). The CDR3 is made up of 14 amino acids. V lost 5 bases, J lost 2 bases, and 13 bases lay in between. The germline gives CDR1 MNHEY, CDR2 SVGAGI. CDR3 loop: CASSRWDTPYEQYF. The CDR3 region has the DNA TGTGCCAGCAGTCGGTGGGACACACCCTACGAGCAGTACTTC.

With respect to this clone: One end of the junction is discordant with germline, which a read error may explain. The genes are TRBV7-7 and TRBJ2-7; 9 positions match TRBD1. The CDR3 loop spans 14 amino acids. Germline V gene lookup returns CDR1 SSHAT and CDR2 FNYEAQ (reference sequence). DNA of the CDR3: TGTGCTAGCAGCCCTCTACAGGGGGCATACGAGCAGTACTTC. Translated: CASSPLQGAYEQYF.

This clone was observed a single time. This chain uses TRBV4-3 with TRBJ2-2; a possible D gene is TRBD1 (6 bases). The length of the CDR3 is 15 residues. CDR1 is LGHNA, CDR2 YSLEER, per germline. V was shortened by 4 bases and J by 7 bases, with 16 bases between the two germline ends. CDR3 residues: CASSRGWGQVGELFF. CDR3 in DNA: TGCGCCAGCAGCCGAGGGTGGGGGCAAGTCGGGGAGCTGTTTTTT.

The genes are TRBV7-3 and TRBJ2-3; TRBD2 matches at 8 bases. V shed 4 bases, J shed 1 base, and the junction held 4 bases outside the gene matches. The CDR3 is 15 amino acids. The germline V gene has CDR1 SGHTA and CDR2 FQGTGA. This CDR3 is CASSSGAGGTDTQYF. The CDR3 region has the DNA TGTGCCAGCAGCTCGGGAGCGGGGGGCACAGATACGCAGTATTTT.

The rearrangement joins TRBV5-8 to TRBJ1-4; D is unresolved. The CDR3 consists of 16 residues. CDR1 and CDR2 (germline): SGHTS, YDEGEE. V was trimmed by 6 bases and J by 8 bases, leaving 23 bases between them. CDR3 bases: TGTGCCAGCACCCTTTATGCGGGAGCCCATCGGGAAAAACTGTTTTTT. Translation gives CASTLYAGAHREKLFF.